This TCR beta chain originates from a study of blood T cell repertoires in COVID-19. Germline V gene sequence: CDR1 LGHNA, CDR2 YSLEER. This CDR3 region has 15 residues. Trimming removed 0 bases from V and 0 bases from J, with 8 bases in between. Assay used: immunoSEQ multiplex PCR; TCRdb lists only in-frame clones, some missing. The data contain about 120,000 clones, 65% to 85% of them singletons. The rearrangement joins TRBV4-3 to TRBJ1-1; a weak D match, TRBD1 (6 bases). The sequenced sample was PBMCs or T cells enriched from blood (not recorded which). The receptor comes from a woman aged 25 to 45 who had recovered from COVID-19. CDR3 residues: CASSQDRGMNTEAFF. As DNA, the CDR3 is TGCGCCAGCAGCCAAGATAGGGGGATGAACACTGAAGCTTTCTTT.